This TCR beta chain emerged from a study of regulatory T cells in long-lasting Graves disease. This clonotype appeared many times. Time point described: newly diagnosed GD, antithyroid drugs for less than 3 months. PBMC RNA was the source of the TCR library. Libraries of TCR beta came from iRepertoire HTBI primers plus Arm-PCR of CDR3 regions. TCRdb fed the multiplex PCR reads into MiXCR, producing one record per CDR3 protein. The sample holds approximately 350,000 distinct CDR3 sequences; roughly 16% are singletons and the top ten take 20%. CDR3 length: 14 amino acids. Germline assignment: CDR1 LNHNV and CDR2 YYDKDF (reference sequence). With 6 bases removed from V and 0 bases from J, the gap between germline ends came to 12 bases. These data also featured in a second study, about T cells in Graves' hyperthyroidism and ophthalmopathy.

The sequence derives from a woman between 18 and 29 years old with Graves disease. The genes are TRBV15 and TRBJ2-7; no reliable D call. Sequences were derived from peripheral blood mononuclear cells (PBMCs), sampled at new diagnosis, from a patient treated with antithyroid drugs. The CDR3 protein is CATSNSGSSYEQYF. DNA for the CDR3: TGTGCCACCAGTAACTCAGGAAGCTCCTACGAGCAGTACTTC.